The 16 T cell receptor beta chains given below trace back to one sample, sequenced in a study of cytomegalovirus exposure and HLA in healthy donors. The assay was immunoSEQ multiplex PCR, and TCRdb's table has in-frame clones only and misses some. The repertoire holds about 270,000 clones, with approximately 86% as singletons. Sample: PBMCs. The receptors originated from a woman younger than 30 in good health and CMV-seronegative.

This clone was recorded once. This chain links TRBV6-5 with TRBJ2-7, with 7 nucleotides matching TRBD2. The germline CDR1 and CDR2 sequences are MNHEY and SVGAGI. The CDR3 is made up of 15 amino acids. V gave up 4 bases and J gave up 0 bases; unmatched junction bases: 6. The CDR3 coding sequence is TGTGCCAGCAGTTCCAGCGGGATATCCTCCTACGAGCAGTACTTC. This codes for CASSSSGISSYEQYF.

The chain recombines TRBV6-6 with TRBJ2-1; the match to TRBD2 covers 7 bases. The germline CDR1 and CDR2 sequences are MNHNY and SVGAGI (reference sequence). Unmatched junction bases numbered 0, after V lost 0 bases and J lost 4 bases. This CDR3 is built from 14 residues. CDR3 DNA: TGTGCCAGCAGTTACTCAGCGGGGTACAATGAGCAGTTCTTC. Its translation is CASSYSAGYNEQFF.

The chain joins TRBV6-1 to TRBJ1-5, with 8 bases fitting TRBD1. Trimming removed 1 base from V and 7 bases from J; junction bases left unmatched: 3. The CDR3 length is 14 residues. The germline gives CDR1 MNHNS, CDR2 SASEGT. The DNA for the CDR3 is TGTGCCAGCAGTGAAGGGACAGGGCCCCAGCCCCAGCATTTT. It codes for CASSEGTGPQPQHF.

The CDR3 nucleotides read TGTGCCAGCAGGTTGGACAGGGGGCTTCGGGAGCAGTACTTC. Translated: CASRLDRGLREQYF. The genes are TRBV7-8 and TRBJ2-7, with TRBD1 identical over 11 bases. The CDR3 covers 14 residues. Germline trimming cut 6 bases from V and 7 bases from J; bases unmatched to any gene: 8. Germline CDR1 SGHVS, CDR2 FQNEAQ.

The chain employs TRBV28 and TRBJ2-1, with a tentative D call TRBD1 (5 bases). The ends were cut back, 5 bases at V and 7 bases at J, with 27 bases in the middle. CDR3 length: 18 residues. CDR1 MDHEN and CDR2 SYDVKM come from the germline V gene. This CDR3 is CASSTPAIGQGGLNEQFF. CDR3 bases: TGTGCCAGCAGTACCCCAGCAATCGGGCAGGGTGGGCTAAATGAGCAGTTCTTC.

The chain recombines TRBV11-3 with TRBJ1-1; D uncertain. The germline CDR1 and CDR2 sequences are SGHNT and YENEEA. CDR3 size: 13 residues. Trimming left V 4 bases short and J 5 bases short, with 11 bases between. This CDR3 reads CASSSSRDTEAFF. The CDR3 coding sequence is TGTGCCAGCAGCTCCTCCCGGGATACTGAAGCTTTCTTT.

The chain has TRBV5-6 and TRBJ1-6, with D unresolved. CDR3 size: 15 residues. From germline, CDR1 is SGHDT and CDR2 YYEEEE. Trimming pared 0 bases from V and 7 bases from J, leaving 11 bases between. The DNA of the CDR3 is TGTGCCAGCAGCTTGGAAAGGAGGTACAATTCACCCCTCCACTTT. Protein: CASSLERRYNSPLHF. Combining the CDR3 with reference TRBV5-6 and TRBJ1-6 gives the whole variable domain DAGVTQSPTHLIKTRGQQVTLRCSPKSGHDTVSWYQQALGQGPQFIFQYYEEEERQRGNFPDRFSGHQFPNYSSELNVNALLLGDSALYLCASSLERRYNSPLHFGNGTRLTVT.

CDR3 sequence (DNA): TGTGCCAGCAGTCCGGACAGCTTCTCTGGAAACACCATATATTTT. Protein: CASSPDSFSGNTIYF. The rearrangement joins TRBV27 to TRBJ1-3, with D possibly TRBD1 on 6 matching bases. Germline CDR1 reads MNHEY; CDR2 reads SMNVEV (reference sequence). Trimming took off 5 bases at V and 0 bases at J, with 11 bases between the two ends. The CDR3 has 15 residues.

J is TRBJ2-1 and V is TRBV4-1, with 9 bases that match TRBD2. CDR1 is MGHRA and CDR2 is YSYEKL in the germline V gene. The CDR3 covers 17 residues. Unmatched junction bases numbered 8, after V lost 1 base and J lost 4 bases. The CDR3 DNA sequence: TGCGCCAGCAGCCAAGGGCGACTAGCGGTGATTTACAATGAGCAGTTCTTC. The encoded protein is CASSQGRLAVIYNEQFF.

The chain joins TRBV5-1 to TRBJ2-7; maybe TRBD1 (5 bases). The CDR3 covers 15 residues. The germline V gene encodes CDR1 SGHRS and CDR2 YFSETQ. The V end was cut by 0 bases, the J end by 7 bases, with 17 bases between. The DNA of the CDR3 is TGCGCCAGCAGCTTGGACGACAGTTTGTTAGAGGAGCAGTACTTC. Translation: CASSLDDSLLEEQYF. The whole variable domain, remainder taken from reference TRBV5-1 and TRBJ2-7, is KAGVTQTPRYLIKTRGQQVTLSCSPISGHRSVSWYQQTPGQGLQFLFEYFSETQRNKGNFPGRFSGRQFSNSRSEMNVSTLELGDSALYLCASSLDDSLLEEQYFGPGTRLTVT.

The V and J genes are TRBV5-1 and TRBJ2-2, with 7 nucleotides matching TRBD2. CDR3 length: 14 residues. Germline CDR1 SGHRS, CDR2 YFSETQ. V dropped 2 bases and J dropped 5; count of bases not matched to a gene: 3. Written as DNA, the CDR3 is TGCGCCAGCAGCTTTTCGCGGGAGACCGGGGAGCTGTTTTTT. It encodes CASSFSRETGELFF.

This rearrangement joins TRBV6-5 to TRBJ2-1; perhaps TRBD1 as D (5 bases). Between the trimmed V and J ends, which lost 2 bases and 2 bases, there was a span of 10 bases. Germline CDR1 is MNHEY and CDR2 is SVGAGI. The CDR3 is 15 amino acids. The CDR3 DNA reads TGTGCCAGCAGTTACCTCAGGGCTCCCTACAATGAGCAGTTCTTC. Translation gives CASSYLRAPYNEQFF.

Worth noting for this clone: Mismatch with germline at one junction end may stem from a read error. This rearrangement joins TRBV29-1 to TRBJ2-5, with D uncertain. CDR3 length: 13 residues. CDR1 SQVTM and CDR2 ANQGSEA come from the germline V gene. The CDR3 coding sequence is TGCAGCGTTGAAATGGTTTACCAGGAGACCCAGTACTTC. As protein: CSVEMVYQETQYF. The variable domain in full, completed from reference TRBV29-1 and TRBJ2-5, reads SAVISQKPSRDICQRGTSLTIQCQVDSQVTMMFWYRQQPGQSLTLIATANQGSEATYESGFVIDKFPISRPNLTFSTLTVSNMSPEDSSIYLCSVEMVYQETQYFGPGTRLLVL.

CDR3 DNA sequence: TGTGCCAGCAGCATCAGGGGGTACACTGAAGCTTTCTTT. As protein: CASSIRGYTEAFF. The chain uses TRBV5-6 and TRBJ1-1, with 7 bases identical to TRBD1. Losses at the gene ends were 4 bases for V and 3 bases for J; bases not matched to a gene: 3. The CDR3 loop spans 13 amino acids. Germline CDR1 and CDR2: SGHDT and YYEEEE.

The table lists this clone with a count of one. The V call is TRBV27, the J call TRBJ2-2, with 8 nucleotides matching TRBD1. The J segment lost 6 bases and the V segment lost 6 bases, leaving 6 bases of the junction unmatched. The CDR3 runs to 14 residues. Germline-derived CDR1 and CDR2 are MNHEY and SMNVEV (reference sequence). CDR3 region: CASSRTGWPGELFF. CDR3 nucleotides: TGTGCCAGCAGCAGGACAGGGTGGCCCGGGGAGCTGTTTTTT.

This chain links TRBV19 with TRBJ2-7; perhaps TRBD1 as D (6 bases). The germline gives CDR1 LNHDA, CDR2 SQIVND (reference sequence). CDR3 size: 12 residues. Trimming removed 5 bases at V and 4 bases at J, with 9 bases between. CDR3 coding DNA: TGTGCCAGTAGTTTACAGGGTTACGAGCAGTACTTC. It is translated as CASSLQGYEQYF.